This T cell receptor (beta chain) is drawn from a study of blood T cell repertoires in COVID-19. Across the study: The United States, Italy and Spain provided the acute and convalescent COVID-19 samples.

Between the trimmed V and J ends, which lost 4 bases and 14 bases, there was a span of 22 bases. This CDR3 comprises 15 residues. CDR1 is SGHKS and CDR2 is YYEKEE in the germline V gene (reference sequence). Assay: immunoSEQ multiplex PCR; the TCRdb copy retains only in-frame clones and omits some. Of a few hundred thousand clones in the sample, approximately 84% were seen once. Cohort 3 donors counted as recovered after two negative PCRs, clearance, or resolved symptoms. The origin of this receptor is a man aged 50 to 60 who had recovered from COVID-19. This chain uses TRBV5-5 with TRBJ1-6, with D possibly being TRBD1 (6 bases). Sequenced: PBMCs or T cells enriched from blood (not recorded which). CDR3 loop: CASSDYRDYREALHF. CDR3 sequence (DNA): TGTGCCAGCAGCGACTACAGGGACTACCGGGAGGCCCTCCACTTT.